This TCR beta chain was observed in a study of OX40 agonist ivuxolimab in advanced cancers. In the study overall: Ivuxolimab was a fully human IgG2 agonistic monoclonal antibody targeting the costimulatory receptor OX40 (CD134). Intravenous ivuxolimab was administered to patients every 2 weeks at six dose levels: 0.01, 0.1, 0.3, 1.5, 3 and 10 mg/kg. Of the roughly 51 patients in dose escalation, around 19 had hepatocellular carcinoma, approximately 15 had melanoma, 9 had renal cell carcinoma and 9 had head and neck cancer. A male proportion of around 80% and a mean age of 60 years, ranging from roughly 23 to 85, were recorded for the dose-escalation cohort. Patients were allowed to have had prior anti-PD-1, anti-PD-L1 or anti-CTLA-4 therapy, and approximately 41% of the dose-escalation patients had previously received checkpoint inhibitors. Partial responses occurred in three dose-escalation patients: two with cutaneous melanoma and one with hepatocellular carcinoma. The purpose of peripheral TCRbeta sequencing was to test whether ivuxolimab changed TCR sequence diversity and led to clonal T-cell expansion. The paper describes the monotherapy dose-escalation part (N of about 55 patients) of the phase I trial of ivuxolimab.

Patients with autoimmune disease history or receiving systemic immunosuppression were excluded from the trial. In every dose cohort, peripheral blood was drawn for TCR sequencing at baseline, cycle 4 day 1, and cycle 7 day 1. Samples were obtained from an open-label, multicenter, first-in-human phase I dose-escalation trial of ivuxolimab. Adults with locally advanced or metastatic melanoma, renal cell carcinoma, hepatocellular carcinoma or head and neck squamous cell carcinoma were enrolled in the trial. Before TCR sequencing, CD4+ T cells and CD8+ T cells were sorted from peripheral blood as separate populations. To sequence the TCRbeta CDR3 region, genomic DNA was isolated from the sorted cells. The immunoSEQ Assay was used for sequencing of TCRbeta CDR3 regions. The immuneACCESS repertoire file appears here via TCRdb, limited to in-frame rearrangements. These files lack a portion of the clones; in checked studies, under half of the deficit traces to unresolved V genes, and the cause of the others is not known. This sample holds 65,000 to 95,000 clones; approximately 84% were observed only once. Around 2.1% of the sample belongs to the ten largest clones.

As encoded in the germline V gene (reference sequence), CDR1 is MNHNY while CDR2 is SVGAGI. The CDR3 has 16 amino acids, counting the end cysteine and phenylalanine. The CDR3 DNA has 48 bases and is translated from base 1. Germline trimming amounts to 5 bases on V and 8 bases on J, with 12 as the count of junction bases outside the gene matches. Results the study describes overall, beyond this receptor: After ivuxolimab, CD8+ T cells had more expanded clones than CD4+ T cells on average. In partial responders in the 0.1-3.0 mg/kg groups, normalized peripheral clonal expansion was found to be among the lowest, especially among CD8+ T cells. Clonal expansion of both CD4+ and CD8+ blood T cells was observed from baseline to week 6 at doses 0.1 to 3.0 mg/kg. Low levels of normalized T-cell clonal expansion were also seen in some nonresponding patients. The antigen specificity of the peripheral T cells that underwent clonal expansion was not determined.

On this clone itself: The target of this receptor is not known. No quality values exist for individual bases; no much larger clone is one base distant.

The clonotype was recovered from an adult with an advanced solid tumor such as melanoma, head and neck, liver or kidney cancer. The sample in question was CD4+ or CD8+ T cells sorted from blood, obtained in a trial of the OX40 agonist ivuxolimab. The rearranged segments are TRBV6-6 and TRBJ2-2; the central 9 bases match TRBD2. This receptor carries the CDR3 CASSTGVAGAAGELFF. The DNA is TGTGCCAGCAGTACCGGGGTAGCGGGAGCGGCGGGGGAGCTGTTTTTT.